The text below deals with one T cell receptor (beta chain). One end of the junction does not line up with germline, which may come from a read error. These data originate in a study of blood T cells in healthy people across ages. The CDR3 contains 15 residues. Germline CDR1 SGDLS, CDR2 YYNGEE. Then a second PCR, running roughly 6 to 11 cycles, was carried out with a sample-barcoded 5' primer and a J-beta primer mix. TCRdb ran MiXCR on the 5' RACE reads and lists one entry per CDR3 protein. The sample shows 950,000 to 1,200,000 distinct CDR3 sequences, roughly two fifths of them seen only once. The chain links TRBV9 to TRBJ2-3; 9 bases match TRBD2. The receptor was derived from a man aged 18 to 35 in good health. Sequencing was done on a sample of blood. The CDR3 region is CASSPASGDTDAQYF. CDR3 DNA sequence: TGTGCCAGCAGCCCTGCTAGCGGGGACACAGATGCGCAGTATTTT.